This T cell receptor beta chain derives from a study of molecular identifiers for immune sequencing clone quantification (dated by TCRdb to 2017 to 2018). The study in broad terms: For a replicate experiment, RNA from roughly 18,000 or 92,000 naive CD8 T cells was divided into five aliquots, and four of the five aliquots were sequenced. CD8 T cells were used in a methods study to benchmark molecular-identifier clustering-based TCR repertoire sequencing (MIDCIRS) and TCR RNA copy counting.

Ten or more counts support this clonotype. Its binding antigen is unknown. It has no much larger one-base neighbor in the sample; base qualities were not kept. Library prep was done by PCR. TCRdb lists the instrument as NextSeq 500. Bulk TCR libraries were generated as previously described, with the TCR primers listed in Table S5 used. Purification of total RNA was performed with the Qiagen AllPrep DNA/RNA kit. Before analysis, reads from multiple sequencing runs of one library were combined. In the source study's methods: Reads were retained only if an exact TCR constant sequence was present, and the retained reads were trimmed to 150 nt and grouped according to their 12-nt molecular barcodes. Within each barcode group, reads were sub-clustered at a 15% Levenshtein threshold, and quality-weighted consensus sequences were built per RNA molecule. Non-functional sequences were filtered out, along with any lower-count sequence sitting one edit away from another sequence. Barcode sub-clusters with fewer than 20% of the maximum read count were removed, based on fitting two negative binomial distributions. TCRdb passed the public sequencing reads through fastp at Q25 and MiXCR, retaining productive beta sequences. Each record represents a unique CDR3 protein, reported with the most common genes and DNA among its rows. These V and J calls originate from TCRdb's pipeline instead of the authors' own analysis. This sample gives some 590,000 distinct CDR3 sequences in total; about 25% of them show up just once. The ten largest clones capture 0.6% to 0.9% of the sample.

CDR1 SGHTA and CDR2 FQGNSA were looked up in the germline V gene. Taken from cysteine to phenylalanine, the CDR3 has 21 residues. This entry keeps only the CDR3 DNA: 63 bases, framed from base 1. V is pruned by 2 bases and J by 1 base, leaving 15 bases of the junction without a gene match. The investigation overall reported the following: Naive libraries contained spiked-in Jurkat TCR RNA (10 copies' worth), which is not part of the donor repertoire. Spiked-in Jurkat TCR RNA equivalent to a single cell was reported to be detectable even among 850,000 to 1,000,000 naive CD8 T cells. Modeling gave roughly 3 recovered TCR RNA copies per cell versus around 10 by digital PCR, implying around 33% capture efficiency. In CMV-specific effector cells, clones with more than 20 RNA copies accounted for over 97% of molecules, whereas in naive cells such clones accounted for under 1%. Without barcode sub-clustering, chimeric consensus sequences inflated TCR diversity; chimeras reached as high as 47%. Identical TCR molecules sharing a barcode could cause highly expanded clone sizes to be underestimated.

Libraries of naive CD8 T cells were built from approximately 20,000 to 980,000 sorted cells, with 10%, 30% or 50% of the purified RNA used. Naive CD8 T cells, defined as CD8+CD4-CCR7+CD45RA+, were FACS-sorted into RLT Plus buffer on a BD FACSAria II. To test detection sensitivity, Jurkat RNA equal to ten TCR copies was added to samples of 20,000-1,000,000 naive CD8 T cells. Enrichment of CD8 T cells was performed with RosetteSep CD8+ T Cell Enrichment Cocktail and Ficoll-Paque, after which ACK red cell lysis was carried out. This TCR was sampled from a human donor in good health. Some libraries in this study had Jurkat cell RNA spiked in. Sequencing was performed on naive CD8+ T cells from blood, with Jurkat cell RNA spiked in. The sample's cell subset or site label is to be understood as: FACS-sorted CD8+CD4-CCR7+CD45RA+ naive T cells. This receptor chain uses TRBV7-2 and TRBJ2-2; TRBD2 agrees with 11 junctional bases. CDR3 protein: CASSLPEEIAGGPVNTGELFF. DNA sequence: TGTGCCAGCAGCTTACCGGAAGAGATAGCGGGAGGGCCAGTGAACACCGGGGAGCTGTTTTTT.